These 5 T cell receptor beta chains were sequenced from one sample in a study of T-cell reconstitution after alpha-beta-depleted transplantation in children. Using unique molecular identifiers, the investigators prepared the TCRbeta library. TCRdb re-derived calls from the PCR reads in MiXCR, one entry per CDR3 protein. The repertoire has 900,000 or so distinct CDR3 sequences, approximately 15% of them found once; the top ten carry around 4.5%. Material: PBMCs, mostly from graft donor cells, obtained 360 days after TCRalphabeta/CD19-depleted stem cell transplant. The source of these receptors is a male patient younger than 18 who had a stem cell transplant for acute lymphoblastic leukemia, so the T cells may come from the graft donor.

This clonotype was recorded a few times. The chain joins TRBV11-1 to TRBJ2-1, with 8 bases matching TRBD2. Germline-derived CDR1 and CDR2 are SGHAT and FQDESV (reference sequence). The CDR3 loop spans 17 amino acids. The ends lost 0 bases at V and 4 bases at J; junction bases unmatched: 8. Written as DNA, the CDR3 is TGTGCCAGCAGCTTAGCCCCAGCGGGAGTAGCTTACAATGAGCAGTTCTTC. Residues: CASSLAPAGVAYNEQFF.

The chain recombines TRBV2 with TRBJ2-7; 8 bases line up with TRBD2. Germline V gene sequence: CDR1 SNHLY, CDR2 FYNNEI. J gave up 4 bases and V 8 bases, and 10 bases lay outside the gene matches. The CDR3 contains 14 residues. The CDR3 DNA is TGTGCCAGCGTCCGGCCAGCGGGGGATTACGAGCAGTACTTC. Its translation: CASVRPAGDYEQYF.

This chain links TRBV7-3 with TRBJ2-3; possibly TRBD1 for D (5 bases). The V and J ends lost 3 bases and 3 bases respectively, with 10 bases between them. The CDR3 runs 14 residues. The germline V gene encodes CDR1 SGHTA and CDR2 FQGTGA. The CDR3 loop is CASSLQGITDTQYF. CDR3 coding DNA: TGTGCCAGCAGCTTGCAGGGTATAACAGATACGCAGTATTTT.

The chain uses TRBV9 and TRBJ1-2; D ambiguous. The CDR3 loop spans 15 amino acids. Germline V gives CDR1 SGDLS, CDR2 YYNGEE. V gave up 0 bases and J gave up 4 bases, with 13 bases separating them. The CDR3 here is CASSVEEQPAYGYTF. The CDR3 nucleotides are TGTGCCAGCAGCGTAGAAGAACAGCCGGCCTATGGCTACACCTTC.

The chain links TRBV7-3 to TRBJ2-5; D call uncertain. V lost 5 bases to trimming and J lost 2 bases, with 12 bases between them. The CDR3 covers 14 residues. The V gene's germline CDR1 is SGHTA and CDR2 FQGTGA. CDR3 amino acids: CASSPTQLQETQYF. The CDR3 region has the DNA TGTGCCAGCAGCCCCACACAGCTTCAAGAGACCCAGTACTTC.